These T cell receptor beta chains were read from a single sample in a study of blood T cell repertoires in COVID-19. Profiling relied on immunoSEQ multiplex PCR, and the TCRdb table lists in-frame clones only, not all of them. The repertoire has a few hundred thousand clones, approximately 86% of them found once; the top ten carry approximately 6.8%. Sequencing was performed on peripheral blood. The source is a woman in her 70s with active or convalescent COVID-19. CDR3s include the opening cysteine and the closing phenylalanine or tryptophan. Fields, in order: clone size, J gene, CDR3 length, D gene, V gene, CDR3 protein, CDR3 DNA. The D gene is left open where the match is weak. Clone size is not always given. Where it is, it says once, few, many or a class for expanded clones.

clone_size: NA; j_call: TRBJ2-5; cdr3_length: 11; d_call: TRBD2; v_call: TRBV14; cdr3_aa: CASGGGLAQYF; cdr3_nt: TGTGCCAGCGGCGGGGGACTGGCCCAGTACTTC
clone_size: NA; j_call: TRBJ1-5; cdr3_length: 13; d_call: NA; v_call: TRBV12-5; cdr3_aa: CASDTSNDQPQHF; cdr3_nt: TGTGCTAGTGACACCTCGAACGATCAGCCCCAGCATTTT
clone_size: NA; j_call: TRBJ2-1; cdr3_length: 12; d_call: TRBD1; v_call: TRBV11-2; cdr3_aa: CASGQGAGEQFF; cdr3_nt: TGTGCCAGCGGTCAGGGGGCTGGTGAGCAGTTCTTC
clone_size: NA; j_call: TRBJ1-2; cdr3_length: 16; d_call: TRBD1; v_call: TRBV4-3; cdr3_aa: CASSQGRTGGANGYTF; cdr3_nt: TGCGCCAGCAGCCAAGGGAGGACAGGGGGCGCGAACGGCTACACCTTC
clone_size: NA; j_call: TRBJ2-7; cdr3_length: 12; d_call: TRBD1; v_call: TRBV29-1; cdr3_aa: CSVSGQGYEQYF; cdr3_nt: TGCAGCGTTTCGGGACAGGGCTACGAGCAGTACTTC
clone_size: NA; j_call: TRBJ1-2; cdr3_length: 13; d_call: NA; v_call: TRBV19; cdr3_aa: CASSFQDSYGYTF; cdr3_nt: TGTGCCAGTAGTTTCCAGGACAGTTATGGCTACACCTTC
clone_size: NA; j_call: TRBJ1-1; cdr3_length: 14; d_call: NA; v_call: TRBV6-5; cdr3_aa: CASSYSRQDGRAFF; cdr3_nt: TGTGCCAGCAGTTACTCACGACAGGATGGACGGGCTTTCTTT
clone_size: NA; j_call: TRBJ2-2; cdr3_length: 18; d_call: NA; v_call: TRBV4-1; cdr3_aa: CASSQDHGGLVNTGELFF; cdr3_nt: TGCGCCAGCAGCCAAGATCACGGGGGGCTGGTGAACACCGGGGAGCTGTTTTTT
clone_size: once; j_call: TRBJ2-7; cdr3_length: 11; d_call: NA; v_call: TRBV6-5; cdr3_aa: CASGGTSEQYF; cdr3_nt: TGTGCCAGTGGGGGGACTTCTGAGCAGTACTTC
clone_size: NA; j_call: TRBJ2-1; cdr3_length: 15; d_call: TRBD2; v_call: TRBV2; cdr3_aa: CASTRLAGDPNEQFF; cdr3_nt: TGTGCCAGCACAAGACTAGCGGGGGATCCTAATGAGCAGTTCTTC
clone_size: NA; j_call: TRBJ1-1; cdr3_length: 14; d_call: NA; v_call: TRBV7-9; cdr3_aa: CASSLSGSFAEAFF; cdr3_nt: TGTGCCAGCAGCTTAAGCGGCTCGTTCGCTGAAGCTTTCTTT
clone_size: NA; j_call: TRBJ2-3; cdr3_length: 15; d_call: TRBD2; v_call: TRBV5-1; cdr3_aa: CASSFGRTSGGAQYF; cdr3_nt: TGCGCCAGCAGCTTTGGGAGGACTAGCGGGGGGGCGCAGTATTTT
clone_size: NA; j_call: TRBJ2-1; cdr3_length: 16; d_call: TRBD2; v_call: TRBV19; cdr3_aa: CASSIGSGGPLNEQFF; cdr3_nt: TGTGCCAGTAGTATAGGCTCGGGGGGGCCACTCAATGAGCAGTTCTTC
clone_size: NA; j_call: TRBJ2-6; cdr3_length: 17; d_call: NA; v_call: TRBV5-5; cdr3_aa: CASSLTAGSTGANVLTF; cdr3_nt: TGTGCCAGCAGCTTGACAGCCGGCTCGACTGGGGCCAACGTCCTGACTTTC
clone_size: NA; j_call: TRBJ1-1; cdr3_length: 13; d_call: TRBD1; v_call: TRBV6-5; cdr3_aa: CASSVDRVAEAFF; cdr3_nt: TGTGCCAGCAGCGTGGACAGGGTGGCTGAAGCTTTCTTT
clone_size: NA; j_call: TRBJ1-1; cdr3_length: 19; d_call: TRBD1; v_call: TRBV15; cdr3_aa: CATSRDIWPRTGGNTEAFF; cdr3_nt: TGTGCCACCAGCAGAGATATATGGCCCCGGACAGGGGGAAACACTGAAGCTTTCTTT
clone_size: NA; j_call: TRBJ1-2; cdr3_length: 15; d_call: TRBD1; v_call: TRBV27; cdr3_aa: CASSFGTGGSFGYTF; cdr3_nt: TGTGCCAGCAGTTTTGGGACAGGGGGCTCTTTTGGCTACACCTTC
clone_size: NA; j_call: TRBJ2-1; cdr3_length: 15; d_call: TRBD1; v_call: TRBV15; cdr3_aa: CATSRDGQGFDEQFF; cdr3_nt: TGTGCCACCAGCAGAGATGGACAGGGGTTCGATGAGCAGTTCTTC
clone_size: NA; j_call: TRBJ1-5; cdr3_length: 13; d_call: NA; v_call: TRBV11-3; cdr3_aa: CASNGAGDQPQHF; cdr3_nt: TGTGCCAGCAATGGGGCCGGAGACCAGCCCCAGCATTTT
clone_size: NA; j_call: TRBJ1-6; cdr3_length: 16; d_call: TRBD1; v_call: TRBV11-2; cdr3_aa: CASSLNQGQGNSPLHF; cdr3_nt: TGTGCCAGCAGCTTAAATCAGGGACAGGGTAATTCACCCCTCCACTTT
clone_size: NA; j_call: TRBJ2-4; cdr3_length: 15; d_call: TRBD1; v_call: TRBV10-3; cdr3_aa: CAIRAPTGTEDIQYF; cdr3_nt: TGTGCCATCAGAGCTCCGACAGGGACCGAGGACATTCAGTACTTC
clone_size: NA; j_call: TRBJ1-4; cdr3_length: 15; d_call: NA; v_call: TRBV5-6; cdr3_aa: CASSSRIRPSEKLFF; cdr3_nt: TGTGCCAGCAGCTCCAGAATTAGGCCTAGTGAAAAACTGTTTTTT
clone_size: NA; j_call: TRBJ2-7; cdr3_length: 14; d_call: NA; v_call: TRBV7-9; cdr3_aa: CASSLAQRQREQYF; cdr3_nt: TGTGCCAGCAGCTTAGCGCAGAGACAACGCGAGCAGTACTTC
clone_size: NA; j_call: TRBJ1-3; cdr3_length: 16; d_call: TRBD1; v_call: TRBV11-3; cdr3_aa: CASSPRSGGAGNTIYF; cdr3_nt: TGTGCCAGCAGCCCTAGGTCAGGGGGAGCTGGAAACACCATATATTTT
clone_size: NA; j_call: TRBJ2-2; cdr3_length: 12; d_call: NA; v_call: TRBV14; cdr3_aa: CASSWTTGELFF; cdr3_nt: TGTGCCAGTAGCTGGACAACGGGGGAGCTGTTTTTT
clone_size: NA; j_call: TRBJ1-1; cdr3_length: 13; d_call: TRBD1; v_call: TRBV2; cdr3_aa: CASRGTVARAAFF; cdr3_nt: TGTGCCAGCAGGGGGACAGTCGCCCGGGCGGCTTTCTTT
clone_size: NA; j_call: TRBJ1-3; cdr3_length: 14; d_call: NA; v_call: TRBV12-5; cdr3_aa: CASGRSGSGHTIYF; cdr3_nt: TGTGCTAGTGGCCGTTCGGGGAGTGGACACACCATATATTTT
clone_size: NA; j_call: TRBJ1-1; cdr3_length: 17; d_call: TRBD1; v_call: TRBV7-3; cdr3_aa: CASSLAGGLIMNTEAFF; cdr3_nt: TGTGCCAGCAGCTTAGCAGGGGGCTTGATCATGAACACTGAAGCTTTCTTT
clone_size: NA; j_call: TRBJ1-4; cdr3_length: 14; d_call: NA; v_call: TRBV7-9; cdr3_aa: CASSLPGWDEKLFF; cdr3_nt: TGTGCCAGCAGCCTTCCAGGGTGGGATGAAAAACTGTTTTTT
clone_size: NA; j_call: TRBJ1-1; cdr3_length: 13; d_call: NA; v_call: TRBV6-1; cdr3_aa: CASNGQMNTEAFF; cdr3_nt: TGTGCCAGCAACGGACAAATGAACACTGAAGCTTTCTTT